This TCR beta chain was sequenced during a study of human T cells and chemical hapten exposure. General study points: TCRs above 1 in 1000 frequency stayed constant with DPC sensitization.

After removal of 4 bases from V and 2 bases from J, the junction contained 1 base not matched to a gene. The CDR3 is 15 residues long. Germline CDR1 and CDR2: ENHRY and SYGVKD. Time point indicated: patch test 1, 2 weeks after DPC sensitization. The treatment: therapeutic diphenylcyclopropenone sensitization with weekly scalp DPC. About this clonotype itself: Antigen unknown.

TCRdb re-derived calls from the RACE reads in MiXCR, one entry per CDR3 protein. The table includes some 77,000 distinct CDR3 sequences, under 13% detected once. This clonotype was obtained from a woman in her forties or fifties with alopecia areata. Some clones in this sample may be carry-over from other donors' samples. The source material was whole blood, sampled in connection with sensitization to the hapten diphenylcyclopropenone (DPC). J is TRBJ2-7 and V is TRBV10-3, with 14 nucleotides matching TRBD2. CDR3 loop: CAISGLAGGPYEQYF. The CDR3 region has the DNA TGTGCCATCAGTGGACTAGCGGGAGGGCCCTACGAGCAGTACTTC.